This record concerns one T cell receptor beta chain sequence. This specimen comes from a study of shared clonotypes between healthy human individuals. TCRdb's copy holds only in-frame clones and misses some; the assay was immunoSEQ multiplex PCR. The sample records 850,000 to 1,200,000 clones, about 75% being singletons. The sequence came from a man between 18 and 29 years old in good health. The sample taken for sequencing was memory CD4+ T cells sorted from blood. Indicated subset: CD45RA-negative fraction.

The CDR3 DNA follows: TGTGCCAGCAGCTGGGGGAACACCCGTAATGAAAAACTGTTTTTT. This encodes CASSWGNTRNEKLFF. The chain combines TRBV7-8 with TRBJ1-4; weak D call: TRBD1 (5 bases). This CDR3 is built from 15 residues. The V gene's germline CDR1 is SGHVS and CDR2 FQNEAQ. Trimming removed 4 bases from V and 4 bases from J, with 13 bases in between.